These 28 T cell receptor beta chains were sequenced from one sample in a study of blood T cell repertoires in COVID-19. Generated by immunoSEQ multiplex PCR, the TCRdb table keeps only in-frame clones and is missing some. The data hold approximately 440,000 clones, with approximately 86% observed a single time. The material sequenced was PBMCs or T cells enriched from blood (not recorded which). The receptor source for this set is a woman aged 18-29 years who had recovered from COVID-19.

This CDR3 reads CASSNFSRVSYEQYF. In DNA form, the CDR3 reads TGTGCCAGCAGCAACTTCTCGCGGGTCTCCTACGAGCAGTACTTC. The chain links TRBV13 to TRBJ2-7; possibly TRBD2 for D (5 bases). Germline-derived CDR1 and CDR2 are PRHDT and FYEKMQ (reference sequence). The CDR3 consists of 15 residues. Trimming removed 5 bases from V and 0 bases from J, with 14 bases in between.

The rearrangement uses TRBV9 and TRBJ2-1; D remains ambiguous. This CDR3 region has 13 residues. V was cut by 0 bases and J by 3 bases, with 4 bases left in between. Germline CDR1 and CDR2: SGDLS and YYNGEE. The CDR3 is CASSVGDYNEQFF. The CDR3 bases are TGTGCCAGCAGCGTAGGAGACTACAATGAGCAGTTCTTC.

The gene calls are TRBV27 and TRBJ1-2; 8 bases align to TRBD1. Germline-derived CDR1 and CDR2 are MNHEY and SMNVEV (reference sequence). CDR3 size: 15 residues. The V gene end was trimmed by 6 bases and the J gene end by 8 bases; junction bases not matched to a gene: 14. The CDR3 sequence is CASRPILGQGRGYTF. The CDR3 DNA follows: TGTGCCAGCAGGCCAATTCTAGGACAGGGTAGAGGCTACACCTTC.

The chain employs TRBV18 and TRBJ1-2; 8 positions match TRBD1. The CDR3 has 16 amino acids. Unmatched junction bases numbered 8, after V lost 2 bases and J lost 3 bases. Per germline, CDR1 KGHSH and CDR2 LQKENI. The DNA for the CDR3 is TGTGCCAGCTCACCATTCGGGACAGGAAATCACTATGGCTACACCTTC. Its protein product is CASSPFGTGNHYGYTF.

The rearrangement joins TRBV28 to TRBJ1-2; D not resolved. The CDR3 is made up of 13 amino acids. V lost 8 bases, J lost 8 bases, and 18 bases lay in between. Germline loops: CDR1 MDHEN, CDR2 SYDVKM. As DNA, the CDR3 is TGTGCCAGCCTTCTGCGAGGGATCGACGGCTACACCTTC. Encoded protein: CASLLRGIDGYTF.

The table lists this clone with a few counts. The chain employs TRBV2 and TRBJ1-2; no reliable D call. The germline V gene encodes CDR1 SNHLY and CDR2 FYNNEI. There are 14 residues in the CDR3. The V gene lost 8 bases and the J gene lost 4 bases, with 17 bases spanning the gap. The CDR3 nucleotides are TGTGCCAGCTCGGAGGTTGGAGGATCCTATGGCTACACCTTC. Translating it yields CASSEVGGSYGYTF.

The gene calls are TRBV5-4 and TRBJ2-5; 11 positions match TRBD2. The germline gives CDR1 SGHNT, CDR2 YYREEE (reference sequence). V shed 2 bases and J 9 bases; nucleotides not matched to a gene: 15. The CDR3 spans 17 residues. CDR3 DNA: TGTGCCAGCAGCTTCTACGGTAGCGGGGGGGCCGGAGGAGCCCAGTACTTC. Its translation is CASSFYGSGGAGGAQYF. The variable domain in full, with the rest retrieved from reference TRBV5-4 and TRBJ2-5, is ETGVTQSPTHLIKTRGQQVTLRCSSQSGHNTVSWYQQALGQGPQFIFQYYREEENGRGNFPPRFSGLQFPNYSSELNVNALELDDSALYLCASSFYGSGGAGGAQYFGPGTRLLVL.

The chain employs TRBV11-2 and TRBJ1-3, with TRBD1 identical over 8 bases. From germline, CDR1 is SGHAT and CDR2 FQNNGV. With V trimmed by 1 base and J by 2 bases, 1 base remained unmatched. The CDR3 runs 15 residues. CDR3 sequence: CASSLGTGTGNTIYF. The CDR3 DNA follows: TGTGCCAGCAGCTTAGGGACAGGGACTGGAAACACCATATATTTT. The whole variable domain, remainder taken from reference TRBV11-2 and TRBJ1-3, is EAGVAQSPRYKIIEKRQSVAFWCNPISGHATLYWYQQILGQGPKLLIQFQNNGVVDDSQLPKDRFSAERLKGVDSTLKIQPAKLEDSAVYLCASSLGTGTGNTIYFGEGSWLTVV.

The CDR3 loop is CASSYFDRDEQFF. In DNA, the CDR3 is TGTGCCAGCAGTTACTTTGACCGGGATGAGCAGTTCTTC. The V gene is TRBV6-5, the J gene TRBJ2-1; D gene unclear. The ends were cut back, 1 base at V and 8 bases at J, with 9 bases in the middle. CDR1 and CDR2 from the germline V gene are MNHEY and SVGAGI. This CDR3 is 13 amino acids long.

This rearrangement joins TRBV21-1 to TRBJ1-5; the table's D call of TRBD1 was not tested on the DNA. TRBV21-1 is flagged as a pseudogene. This CDR3 spans 15 amino acids. The DNA of the CDR3 is TGTGCCAGCAGCAAAGTAGAAGGGGCCGACCAGCCCCAGCATTTT. Its protein product is CASSKVEGADQPQHF.

The rearrangement joins TRBV5-1 to TRBJ1-2, with 9 positions matching TRBD1. V lost 1 base to trimming and J lost 8 bases; unmatched junction nucleotides: 12. Germline V gene data show CDR1 as SGHRS and CDR2 as YFSETQ. This CDR3 is built from 16 residues. CDR3 residues: CASSLWGEGTGNGYTF. The CDR3, as DNA: TGCGCCAGCAGCTTGTGGGGTGAGGGGACAGGGAACGGCTACACCTTC.

The rearrangement uses TRBV10-1 and TRBJ2-5, with D perhaps TRBD2 (6 bases). The CDR3 runs 14 residues. The V end was cut by 6 bases, the J end by 7 bases, with 18 bases between. The germline gives CDR1 WNHNN, CDR2 SYGVQD (reference sequence). CDR3 sequence reads: CASSPTWDGGTQYF. The CDR3 bases are TGCGCCAGCAGCCCCACCTGGGACGGGGGGACCCAGTACTTC.

The J gene is TRBJ2-2, the V gene TRBV28; maybe TRBD1 (6 bases). CDR3 length: 15 amino acids. CDR1 is MDHEN and CDR2 is SYDVKM in the germline V gene. The germline V and J ends were trimmed by 4 bases and 3 bases, with 12 bases remaining between them. The DNA for the CDR3 is TGTGCCAGCAGTTCCAGGGGAGTTCACACCGGGGAGCTGTTTTTT. Translated: CASSSRGVHTGELFF.

The V gene is TRBV23-1, the J gene TRBJ1-4; maybe TRBD1 (6 bases). TRBV23-1 is an ORF, with its function uncertain. This CDR3 contains 14 residues. V was trimmed by 8 bases and J by 8 bases, leaving 18 bases between them. CDR3 nucleotides: TGCGCCAGCCCAGGGGTTGGTTGGGGAGAAAAACTGTTTTTT. Residues: CASPGVGWGEKLFF.

The chain links TRBV14 to TRBJ2-7; D might be TRBD1 (6 bases). The CDR3 has 13 amino acids. The germline CDR1 and CDR2 sequences are SGHDN and FVKESK. Trimming took off 3 bases at V and 5 bases at J, with 11 bases between the two ends. CDR3 amino acids: CASSQEQGNEQYF. DNA for the CDR3: TGTGCCAGCAGCCAGGAACAGGGTAACGAGCAGTACTTC.

This clone was seen more than once but under ten times. The V gene is TRBV5-1, the J gene TRBJ1-5, with D perhaps TRBD1 (6 bases). The CDR3 runs to 14 residues. Germline assignment: CDR1 SGHRS and CDR2 YFSETQ. V was shortened by 4 bases and J by 4 bases, with 12 bases between the two germline ends. The chain's CDR3 is CASSPDSFNQPQHF. As DNA, the CDR3 is TGCGCCAGCAGCCCGGACAGTTTTAATCAGCCCCAGCATTTT. The variable domain in full, completed from reference TRBV5-1 and TRBJ1-5, reads KAGVTQTPRYLIKTRGQQVTLSCSPISGHRSVSWYQQTPGQGLQFLFEYFSETQRNKGNFPGRFSGRQFSNSRSEMNVSTLELGDSALYLCASSPDSFNQPQHFGDGTRLSIL.

The rearrangement uses TRBV2 and TRBJ1-3; D is possibly TRBD1 (5 bases). The CDR3 has 15 residues. V lost 7 bases, J lost 0 bases, and 13 bases lay in between. Germline assignment: CDR1 SNHLY and CDR2 FYNNEI. CDR3 protein: CASNRGRLSGNTIYF. The CDR3 region has the DNA TGTGCCAGCAATAGGGGCAGGCTCTCTGGAAACACCATATATTTT.

The chain is built from TRBV23-1 and TRBJ2-4, with D possibly TRBD1 on 5 matching bases. TRBV23-1 belongs to the ORF category, with a function that is uncertain. CDR3 length equals 16 residues. With 6 bases removed from V and 0 bases from J, the gap between germline ends came to 15 bases. In nucleotides, the CDR3 is TGCGCCAGCAGCCGGACAACCCAGCGAGCCAAAAACATTCAGTACTTC. This encodes CASSRTTQRAKNIQYF.

This sequence joins TRBV7-3 and TRBJ2-3; D gene ambiguous. CDR3 length: 13 residues. The germline V and J ends were trimmed by 5 bases and 6 bases, with 12 bases remaining between them. Germline V gives CDR1 SGHTA, CDR2 FQGTGA. The CDR3 nucleotides are TGTGCCAGCAGCCGTCGGGTGCGGGATACGCAGTATTTT. As protein: CASSRRVRDTQYF.

The gene calls are TRBV11-2 and TRBJ2-7; TRBD1 is a possible D gene (6 bases). There are 16 residues in the CDR3. Germline V gene data show CDR1 as SGHAT and CDR2 as FQNNGV. V lost 5 bases and J 3 bases, leaving 20 bases between the germline ends. The CDR3 bases are TGTGCCAGCAGCGGGGACACCCGAGGGTTTCACTACGAGCAGTACTTC. Its protein is CASSGDTRGFHYEQYF.

The V gene is TRBV21-1, the J gene TRBJ2-4; the D segment call TRBD2 is taken from the table without a DNA check. TRBV21-1 is a known pseudogene. This CDR3 is 14 amino acids long. The CDR3 spells CASTRGLDKNIQYF. The CDR3 coding sequence is TGTGCCAGCACCCGGGGTTTAGACAAAAACATTCAGTACTTC.

This CDR3 is CASSWERGGHNEQFF. The CDR3 bases are TGTGCCAGCAGCTGGGAGCGGGGGGGCCACAATGAGCAGTTCTTC. V and J are TRBV11-3 and TRBJ2-1; 10 bases map to TRBD2. Germline V gene data show CDR1 as SGHNT and CDR2 as YENEEA. V shed 4 bases and J 5 bases; nucleotides not matched to a gene: 5. CDR3 length: 15 amino acids.

The chain recombines TRBV27 with TRBJ2-7; 8 bases fit TRBD2. V trimming: 2 bases; J trimming: 1 base; junction bases outside the gene matches: 7. The CDR3 covers 16 residues. From germline, CDR1 is MNHEY and CDR2 SMNVEV (reference sequence). Here the CDR3 reads CASSLRAGVGSYEQYF. CDR3 nucleotides: TGTGCCAGCAGTTTAAGAGCGGGGGTTGGGTCCTACGAGCAGTACTTC.

V and J are TRBV18 and TRBJ1-5; D gene ambiguous. With 4 bases removed from V and 10 bases from J, the gap between germline ends came to 17 bases. The germline gives CDR1 KGHSH, CDR2 LQKENI. The CDR3 runs to 14 residues. The CDR3 coding sequence is TGTGCCAGCTCACGGTCGGGAGGAGAACAACCCCAGCATTTT. It specifies CASSRSGGEQPQHF.

The genes are TRBV5-1 and TRBJ2-1; 14 bases map to TRBD2. Germline V CDR1 and CDR2: SGHRS, YFSETQ. The CDR3 contains 15 residues. V lost 3 bases and J lost 6; bases outside the gene matches: 2. CDR3 in DNA: TGCGCCAGCAGCTGGGGACTAGCGGGGGCCAATGAGCAGTTCTTC. Its translation is CASSWGLAGANEQFF.

The genes are TRBV2 and TRBJ1-5, with a possible D match to TRBD1 (6 bases). The ends were cut back, 5 bases at V and 3 bases at J, with 14 bases in the middle. This CDR3 is built from 15 residues. Germline V CDR1 and CDR2: SNHLY, FYNNEI. CDR3 sequence reads: CASSRGGGANQPQHF. For the CDR3, the DNA is TGTGCCAGCAGTAGAGGCGGGGGGGCCAATCAGCCCCAGCATTTT.

The chain links TRBV4-1 to TRBJ1-5; 8 bases align to TRBD1. Germline V gene lookup returns CDR1 MGHRA and CDR2 YSYEKL. The J segment lost 4 bases and the V segment lost 4 bases, leaving 6 bases of the junction unmatched. This CDR3 contains 15 residues. CDR3 coding DNA: TGCGCCAGCAGCCCCGCGGACAGGGATAATCAGCCCCAGCATTTT. Protein: CASSPADRDNQPQHF.

The rearrangement joins TRBV2 to TRBJ2-3; D might be TRBD1 (6 bases). Deletions cut 6 bases from V and 1 base from J, with 14 bases between. The CDR3 is made up of 15 amino acids. Looked up from germline, CDR1 is SNHLY and CDR2 is FYNNEI. This CDR3 reads CASSAGQPRTDTQYF. CDR3 coding DNA: TGTGCCAGCAGCGCCGGACAGCCACGCACAGATACGCAGTATTTT.